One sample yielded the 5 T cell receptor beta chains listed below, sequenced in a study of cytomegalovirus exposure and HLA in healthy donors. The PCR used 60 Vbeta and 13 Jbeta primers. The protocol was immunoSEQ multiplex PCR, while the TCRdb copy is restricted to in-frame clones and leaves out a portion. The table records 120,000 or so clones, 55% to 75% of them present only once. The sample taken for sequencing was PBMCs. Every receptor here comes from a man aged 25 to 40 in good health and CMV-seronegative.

In DNA, the CDR3 is TGTGCCAGCAGCTTAGGTTACGGGGGAGTGAGTTCACCCCTCCACTTT. Encoded protein: CASSLGYGGVSSPLHF. V is TRBV7-9 and J is TRBJ1-6, with D tentatively TRBD1 (5 bases). Between the trimmed V and J ends, which lost 1 base and 9 bases, there was a span of 16 bases. In germline, CDR1 is SEHNR, CDR2 FQNEAQ (reference sequence). CDR3 length equals 16 residues.

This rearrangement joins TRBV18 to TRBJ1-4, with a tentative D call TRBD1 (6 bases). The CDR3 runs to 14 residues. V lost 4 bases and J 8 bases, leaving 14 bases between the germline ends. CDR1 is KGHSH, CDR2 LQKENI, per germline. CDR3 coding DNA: TGTGCCAGCTCACTAGGATCCCAGGGGGAAAAACTGTTTTTT. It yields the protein CASSLGSQGEKLFF.

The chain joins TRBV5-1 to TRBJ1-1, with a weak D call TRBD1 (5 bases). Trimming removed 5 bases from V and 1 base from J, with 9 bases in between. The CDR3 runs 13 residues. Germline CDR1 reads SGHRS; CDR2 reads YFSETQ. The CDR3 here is CASREQANTEAFF. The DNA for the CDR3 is TGCGCCAGCAGGGAACAGGCGAACACTGAAGCTTTCTTT.

The CDR3 sequence is CSVEDPTRLVGAFF. In nucleotides, the CDR3 is TGCAGCGTTGAAGATCCGACACGCCTGGTTGGGGCTTTCTTT. The V call is TRBV29-1, the J call TRBJ1-1; D unclear. Per germline, CDR1 SQVTM and CDR2 ANQGSEA. The CDR3 runs to 14 residues. V gave up 0 bases and J gave up 11 bases, with 19 bases separating them.

DNA for the CDR3: TGTGCTAGTGGTTTGTTTCCAGGGGGCACTGAAGCTTTCTTT. Residues: CASGLFPGGTEAFF. The chain links TRBV12-5 to TRBJ1-1; 7 bases map to TRBD1. Germline loops: CDR1 LGHNT, CDR2 FRNRAP. This CDR3 region has 14 residues. Trimming removed 2 bases from V and 4 bases from J; junction bases left unmatched: 4.